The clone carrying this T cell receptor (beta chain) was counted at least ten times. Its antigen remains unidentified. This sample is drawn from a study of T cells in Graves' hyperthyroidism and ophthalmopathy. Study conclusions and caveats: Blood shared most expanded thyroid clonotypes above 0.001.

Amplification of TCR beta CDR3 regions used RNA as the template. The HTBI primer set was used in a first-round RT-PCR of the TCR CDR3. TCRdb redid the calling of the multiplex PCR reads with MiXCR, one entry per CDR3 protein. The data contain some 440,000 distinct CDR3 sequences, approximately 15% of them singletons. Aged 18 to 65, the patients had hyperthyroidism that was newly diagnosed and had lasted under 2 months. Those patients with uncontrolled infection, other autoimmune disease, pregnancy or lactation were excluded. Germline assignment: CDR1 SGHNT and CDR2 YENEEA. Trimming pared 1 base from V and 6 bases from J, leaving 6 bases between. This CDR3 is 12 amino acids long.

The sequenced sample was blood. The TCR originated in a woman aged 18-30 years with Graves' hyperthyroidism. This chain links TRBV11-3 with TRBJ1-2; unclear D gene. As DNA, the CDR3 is TGTGCCAGCAGCTTAGTTCGTGATGGCTACACCTTC. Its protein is CASSLVRDGYTF.